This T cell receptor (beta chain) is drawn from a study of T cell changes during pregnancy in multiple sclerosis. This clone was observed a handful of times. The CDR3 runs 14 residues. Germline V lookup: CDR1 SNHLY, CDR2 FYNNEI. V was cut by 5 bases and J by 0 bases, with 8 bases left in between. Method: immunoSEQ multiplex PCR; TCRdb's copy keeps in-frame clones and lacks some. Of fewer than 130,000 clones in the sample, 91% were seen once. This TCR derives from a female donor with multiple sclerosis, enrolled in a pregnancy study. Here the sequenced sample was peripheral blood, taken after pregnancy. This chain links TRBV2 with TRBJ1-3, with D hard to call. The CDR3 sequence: CASSLSLSGNTIYF. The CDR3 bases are TGTGCCAGCAGTCTTAGTCTCTCTGGAAACACCATATATTTT.